This entry lists 23 T cell receptor beta chains sequenced from one sample in a study of radiotherapy plus CTLA-4 blockade in lung cancer. TCRdb keeps only in-frame clones here, not all; method: immunoSEQ multiplex PCR. The repertoire has approximately 100,000 clones, around 86% of them found once; the top ten carry approximately 3.7%. Sequencing used peripheral blood, obtained from a patient treated with radiotherapy plus ipilimumab. These receptors all come from a human donor with non-small cell lung cancer who had a partial response to radiotherapy plus ipilimumab.

This clone was seen a few times. The V call is TRBV6-5, the J call TRBJ2-7, with TRBD2 as a possible D gene (7 bases). V lost 8 bases, J lost 4 bases, and 15 bases lay in between. The CDR3 has 13 amino acids. From germline, CDR1 is MNHEY and CDR2 SVGAGI. CDR3 residues: CASREDRRYEQYF. DNA for the CDR3: TGTGCCAGCCGGGAGGACAGACGTTACGAGCAGTACTTC.

J is TRBJ1-3 and V is TRBV7-3, with a possible D match to TRBD1 (5 bases). There are 16 residues in the CDR3. Trimming shortened V by 0 bases and J by 2 bases, and 11 bases separated the two germline ends. Germline CDR1 reads SGHTA; CDR2 reads FQGTGA. As DNA, the CDR3 is TGTGCCAGCAGCTTAACGGGGGGGAGAGCTGGAAACACCATATATTTT. It is translated as CASSLTGGRAGNTIYF.

The CDR3 region has the DNA TGTGCCAGCAGTGACAGGGACAGGGCTAGCGGGAACAATGAGCAGTTCTTC. It translates to CASSDRDRASGNNEQFF. The gene calls are TRBV2 and TRBJ2-1; D possibly uses TRBD1 or TRBD2 (9 bases each). V was pared by 3 bases and J by 5 bases, with 20 bases between. This CDR3 region has 17 residues. CDR1 and CDR2 from the germline V gene are SNHLY and FYNNEI. The whole variable domain, filled in from reference TRBV2 and TRBJ2-1, reads EPEVTQTPSHQVTQMGQEVILRCVPISNHLYFYWYRQILGQKVEFLVSFYNNEISEKSEIFDDQFSVERPDGSNFTLKIRSTKLEDSAMYFCASSDRDRASGNNEQFFGPGTRLTVL.

The chain employs TRBV30 and TRBJ2-3, with D maybe TRBD1 (5 bases). Germline values: CDR1 GTSNPN, CDR2 SVGIG (reference sequence). The CDR3 extends over 17 amino acids. V gave up 4 bases and J gave up 4 bases, with 24 bases separating them. CDR3 DNA: TGTGCCTGGATCGGGTGGGGCGCTGATTCGGACCCAGATACGCAGTATTTT. It encodes CAWIGWGADSDPDTQYF.

The table lists this clone with a few counts. This chain links TRBV6-6 with TRBJ1-4; D may be TRBD1 (5 bases). The V end was cut by 7 bases, the J end by 8 bases, with 20 bases between. CDR3 length: 15 residues. Per germline, CDR1 MNHNY and CDR2 SVGAGI (reference sequence). This CDR3 reads CASTHASQGGEKLFF. In nucleotides, the CDR3 is TGTGCCAGCACCCACGCAAGCCAGGGAGGAGAAAAACTGTTTTTT.

The rearrangement links TRBV28 to TRBJ2-7; tentatively, D is TRBD2 (6 bases). Germline values: CDR1 MDHEN, CDR2 SYDVKM. The CDR3 covers 12 residues. The ends were cut back, 3 bases at V and 5 bases at J, with 8 bases in the middle. This chain's CDR3 is CASSFGGNEQYF. DNA of the CDR3: TGTGCCAGCAGTTTTGGGGGGAACGAGCAGTACTTC.

The chain links TRBV7-9 to TRBJ1-2; D uncertain. The CDR3 covers 11 residues. CDR1 is SEHNR, CDR2 FQNEAQ, per germline (reference sequence). Trimming left V 5 bases short and J 5 bases short, with 6 bases between. CDR3 DNA sequence: TGTGCCAGCAGCCTATTATATGGCTACACCTTC. The encoded protein is CASSLLYGYTF. The full variable domain, rest sourced from reference TRBV7-9 and TRBJ1-2, is DTGVSQNPRHKITKRGQNVTFRCDPISEHNRLYWYRQTLGQGPEFLTYFQNEAQLEKSRLLSDRFSAERPKGSFSTLEIQRTEQGDSAMYLCASSLLYGYTFGSGTRLTVV.

The chain joins TRBV20-1 to TRBJ2-5; D uncertain. Trimming took off 5 bases at V and 1 base at J, with 5 bases between the two ends. The germline gives CDR1 DFQATT, CDR2 SNEGSKA (reference sequence). The CDR3 extends over 11 amino acids. The chain's CDR3 is CSAPGQETQYF. CDR3 coding DNA: TGCAGTGCTCCAGGCCAAGAGACCCAGTACTTC.

A remark on this clone: Other DNA sequences in the same sample also yield this CDR3. V is TRBV4-1 and J is TRBJ2-3; the match to TRBD2 covers 8 bases. This CDR3 has 16 residues. Trimming took 4 bases from V and 6 from J; bases not matched to a gene: 12. Germline lookup yields CDR1 MGHRA and CDR2 YSYEKL. In DNA form, the CDR3 reads TGCGCCAGCAGCCCCCAACTCGGCGGGAGGCCCGATACGCAGTATTTT. Protein product: CASSPQLGGRPDTQYF.

The rearrangement uses TRBV11-2 and TRBJ1-2, with 11 bases identical to TRBD1. The CDR3 runs 16 residues. V lost 4 bases to trimming and J lost 8 bases; unmatched junction nucleotides: 12. Germline loops: CDR1 SGHAT, CDR2 FQNNGV. CDR3 coding DNA: TGTGCCAGCAGCTCCCGTAGTGGACAGGGGGCGGGAGGCTACACCTTC. Protein: CASSSRSGQGAGGYTF.

The chain employs TRBV28 and TRBJ2-3; D possibly corresponds to TRBD2 (5 bases). Trimming removed 2 bases from V and 0 bases from J, with 9 bases in between. The CDR3 runs to 15 residues. CDR1 and CDR2 from the germline V gene are MDHEN and SYDVKM. The CDR3 DNA reads as TGTGCCAGCAGTTTAACGGGGATGAGCACAGATACGCAGTATTTT. This translates into CASSLTGMSTDTQYF.

The chain carries TRBV27 and TRBJ2-7, with D possibly being TRBD2 (7 bases). Germline V gene data show CDR1 as MNHEY and CDR2 as SMNVEV (reference sequence). V shed 0 bases and J shed 6 bases, with 21 bases lying between them. CDR3 length equals 17 residues. CDR3 amino acids: CASSLSLWAGARAEQYF. The CDR3 DNA reads as TGTGCCAGCAGTTTATCACTCTGGGCGGGGGCAAGAGCCGAGCAGTACTTC.

The V gene is TRBV28, the J gene TRBJ1-1; TRBD1 matches at 7 bases. Unmatched junction bases numbered 15, after V lost 4 bases and J lost 10 bases. This CDR3 spans 15 amino acids. CDR1 is MDHEN and CDR2 is SYDVKM in the germline V gene. DNA for the CDR3: TGTGCCAGCAGTTCCCCGGTTGACAGGGCGTCACGAGCTTTCTTT. It specifies CASSSPVDRASRAFF.

J is TRBJ2-2 and V is TRBV7-2; the match to TRBD2 covers 11 bases. V shed 5 bases, J shed 0 bases, and the junction held 2 bases outside the gene matches. The CDR3 extends over 16 amino acids. CDR1 SGHTA and CDR2 FQGNSA come from the germline V gene. CDR3: CASSTTSGANTGELFF. The CDR3 DNA sequence: TGTGCCAGCAGCACGACTAGCGGGGCGAACACCGGGGAGCTGTTTTTT.

The V and J genes are TRBV11-2 and TRBJ2-2; no definite D call. The CDR3 has 13 residues. Per the germline V gene, CDR1 is SGHAT and CDR2 is FQNNGV. Trimming pared 6 bases from V and 3 bases from J, leaving 8 bases between. The CDR3 nucleotides read TGTGCCAGCAGAAATGGAGACACCGGGGAGCTGTTTTTT. The encoded protein is CASRNGDTGELFF.

This clone has only a few counts. The rearrangement uses TRBV9 and TRBJ2-5; TRBD2 agrees at 7 bases. Looked up from germline, CDR1 is SGDLS and CDR2 is YYNGEE. This CDR3 has 15 amino acids. With V trimmed by 4 bases and J by 5 bases, 11 bases remained unmatched. CDR3 amino acids: CASSFSGGGQETQYF. CDR3 sequence (DNA): TGTGCCAGCAGCTTTTCCGGGGGAGGGCAGGAGACCCAGTACTTC.

The chain combines TRBV7-3 with TRBJ2-2; possibly TRBD2 for D (5 bases). V dropped 5 bases and J dropped 2 bases, with 9 bases sitting between them. CDR1 is SGHTA, CDR2 FQGTGA, per germline. The length of the CDR3 is 14 residues. Here the CDR3 DNA reads TGTGCCAGCAGCGACCTAGCAAACACCGGGGAGCTGTTTTTT. Translation: CASSDLANTGELFF.

Only one count was recorded for this clone. The chain combines TRBV2 with TRBJ1-2; 7 bases fit TRBD1. The CDR3 spans 13 residues. Per the germline V gene, CDR1 is SNHLY and CDR2 is FYNNEI. V gave up 7 bases and J gave up 8 bases; unmatched junction bases: 10. The CDR3 is CASTLDRSRGYTF. The CDR3 coding sequence is TGTGCCAGCACCTTGGACAGGAGTAGAGGCTACACCTTC. Drawing the rest from reference TRBV2 and TRBJ1-2, the complete variable domain is EPEVTQTPSHQVTQMGQEVILRCVPISNHLYFYWYRQILGQKVEFLVSFYNNEISEKSEIFDDQFSVERPDGSNFTLKIRSTKLEDSAMYFCASTLDRSRGYTFGSGTRLTVV.

The chain has TRBV11-3 and TRBJ2-5, with D maybe TRBD2 (6 bases). The CDR3 runs 15 residues. V lost 5 bases, J lost 5 bases, and 18 bases lay in between. CDR1 is SGHNT and CDR2 is YENEEA in the germline V gene. The CDR3 DNA reads TGTGCCAGCAGCCAGGGAACGGGACTTGGTGAGACCCAGTACTTC. This translates into CASSQGTGLGETQYF.

The chain carries TRBV19 and TRBJ2-2; 14 nucleotides match TRBD2. This CDR3 has 17 amino acids. V gave up 5 bases and J gave up 0 bases; unmatched junction bases: 2. Germline CDR1 is LNHDA and CDR2 is SQIVND (reference sequence). DNA for the CDR3: TGTGCCAGTAGTGGACTAGCGGGAGGATCGAACACCGGGGAGCTGTTTTTT. This translates into CASSGLAGGSNTGELFF.

This clone was observed once. V usage is TRBV2 and J usage is TRBJ2-2, with a possible D match to TRBD1 (6 bases). With 6 bases removed from V and 1 base from J, the gap between germline ends came to 12 bases. This CDR3 comprises 15 residues. Germline V gene lookup returns CDR1 SNHLY and CDR2 FYNNEI. The DNA for the CDR3 is TGTGCCAGCAGAGCGGACAGAAAGAACACCGGGGAGCTGTTTTTT. Translation gives CASRADRKNTGELFF.

V and J are TRBV7-9 and TRBJ2-4; D is possibly TRBD2 (8 bases). The CDR3 totals 15 residues. Between the trimmed V and J ends, which lost 5 bases and 9 bases, there was a span of 20 bases. Germline values: CDR1 SEHNR, CDR2 FQNEAQ (reference sequence). CDR3: CASSPNSGTDGIQYF. As DNA, the CDR3 is TGTGCCAGCAGCCCCAATAGCGGGACAGACGGCATTCAGTACTTC.

V gene TRBV7-2 combines with J gene TRBJ2-1, with 11 bases matching TRBD2. With V trimmed by 6 bases and J by 9 bases, 16 bases remained unmatched. The CDR3 runs 17 residues. From germline, CDR1 is SGHTA and CDR2 FQGNSA. CDR3: CASRAPSWISGRGEQFF. As DNA, the CDR3 is TGTGCCAGCAGGGCACCGAGCTGGATTAGCGGGAGGGGTGAGCAGTTCTTC.